The 20 T cell receptor beta chains below all came from one sample that was sequenced in a study of neoadjuvant anti-PD-1 for oral cavity cancer. Assay: immunoSEQ multiplex PCR; the TCRdb copy retains only in-frame clones and omits some. The repertoire holds approximately 10,000 clones, with under 75% as singletons. Described time point: after neoadjuvant nivolumab, at surgical resection. This specimen consisted of tumor tissue, obtained after nivolumab (anti-PD-1) treatment. The receptors originated from a person between 40 and 80 years old with oral cavity squamous cell carcinoma.

This clone was counted only a few times. The V and J genes are TRBV6-5 and TRBJ1-3, with no clear D. Deletions cut 4 bases from V and 4 bases from J, with 8 bases between. The germline V gene encodes CDR1 MNHEY and CDR2 SVGAGI. The CDR3 covers 13 residues. DNA for the CDR3: TGTGCCAGCAGTTCTGGGCCAGGAAACACCATATATTTT. Protein product: CASSSGPGNTIYF.

CDR3 loop: CATSRDRGVGNQPQHF. CDR3 sequence (DNA): TGTGCCACCAGCAGAGATCGTGGGGTGGGCAATCAGCCCCAGCATTTT. The chain couples TRBV15 to TRBJ1-5; no definite D call. This CDR3 has 16 residues. Germline values: CDR1 LNHNV, CDR2 YYDKDF (reference sequence). V was clipped by 0 bases and J by 2 bases, with 11 bases between them.

The V call is TRBV7-9, the J call TRBJ2-1, with 13 bases aligning to TRBD2. The V gene end was trimmed by 7 bases and the J gene end by 8 bases; junction bases not matched to a gene: 8. The CDR3 totals 15 residues. Germline V CDR1 and CDR2: SEHNR, FQNEAQ (reference sequence). In DNA form, the CDR3 reads TGTGCCAGCACCGAGACTAGCGGGAGGTCCGATGAGCAGTTCTTC. It encodes CASTETSGRSDEQFF.

This chain uses TRBV19 with TRBJ1-2; D not certain. Trimming left V 5 bases short and J 0 bases short, with 13 bases between. CDR3 size: 15 residues. CDR1 and CDR2 from the germline V gene are LNHDA and SQIVND (reference sequence). In nucleotides, the CDR3 is TGTGCCAGTAGTTCCCCGAGCAGCTCTAACTATGGCTACACCTTC. Translated: CASSSPSSSNYGYTF.

CDR3 bases: TGTGCCAGCAGCTTAGGAGGTCACGGTGGGTCCTACGAGCAGTACTTC. Its protein is CASSLGGHGGSYEQYF. The V gene is TRBV7-2, the J gene TRBJ2-7; D unclear. The germline V gene encodes CDR1 SGHTA and CDR2 FQGNSA. V was clipped by 1 base and J by 1 base, with 14 bases between them. This CDR3 comprises 16 residues.

The chain is built from TRBV18 and TRBJ2-1; D is uncertain. This CDR3 is 14 amino acids long. The germline V gene has CDR1 KGHSH and CDR2 LQKENI. Between the trimmed V and J ends, which lost 3 bases and 4 bases, there was a span of 10 bases. This chain's CDR3 is CASSPEVQYNEQFF. The CDR3 region has the DNA TGTGCCAGCTCACCCGAAGTGCAGTACAATGAGCAGTTCTTC.

This rearrangement joins TRBV27 to TRBJ1-5, with D perhaps TRBD1 (6 bases). The V end was cut by 5 bases, the J end by 2 bases, with 13 bases between. The germline V gene encodes CDR1 MNHEY and CDR2 SMNVEV (reference sequence). The CDR3 is made up of 15 amino acids. The CDR3 region is CASSPQGLGNQPQHF. The CDR3 DNA sequence: TGTGCCAGCAGTCCACAGGGTTTGGGCAATCAGCCCCAGCATTTT.

The chain combines TRBV27 with TRBJ2-5, with 8 bases identical to TRBD1. The CDR3 loop spans 13 amino acids. Looked up from germline, CDR1 is MNHEY and CDR2 is SMNVEV (reference sequence). Trimming took 4 bases from V and 2 from J; bases not matched to a gene: 0. This chain's CDR3 is CASSYRGQETQYF. As DNA, the CDR3 is TGTGCCAGCAGTTACAGGGGGCAAGAGACCCAGTACTTC.

This clone was detected a few times. The chain has TRBV11-2 and TRBJ2-7; D might be TRBD1 (6 bases). This CDR3 contains 12 residues. Germline V CDR1 and CDR2: SGHAT, FQNNGV. V lost 4 bases, J lost 6 bases, and 10 bases lay in between. CDR3 DNA sequence: TGTGCCAGCAGCTCCGGACAGCGCGAGCAGTACTTC. Translation gives CASSSGQREQYF.

This chain connects TRBV6-1 to TRBJ2-1; 9 bases fit TRBD1. The V segment lost 8 bases and the J segment 4 bases; nucleotides outside the gene matches: 9. The CDR3 totals 15 residues. Germline CDR1 and CDR2: MNHNS and SASEGT. CDR3 loop: CASASGTGTYNEQFF. The CDR3 DNA follows: TGTGCCAGCGCATCCGGGACAGGGACTTACAATGAGCAGTTCTTC.

The V gene is TRBV6-6, the J gene TRBJ1-2; no clear D gene. The CDR3 length is 15 residues. The V gene's germline CDR1 is MNHNY and CDR2 SVGAGI (reference sequence). The V end lost 4 bases, the J end lost 8 bases, and 20 bases lay between the germline ends. CDR3: CASSWSEERKGGYTF. The CDR3 region has the DNA TGTGCCAGCAGTTGGTCAGAAGAACGGAAAGGAGGCTACACCTTC.

The chain recombines TRBV6-1 with TRBJ2-3; D unresolved. V was clipped by 6 bases and J by 8 bases, with 18 bases between them. The germline V gene encodes CDR1 MNHNS and CDR2 SASEGT. The length of the CDR3 is 14 residues. Here the CDR3 reads CASRIPGARATQYF. The CDR3 DNA reads as TGTGCCAGCAGGATACCGGGCGCCCGAGCTACGCAGTATTTT.

V is TRBV6-1 and J is TRBJ1-1; TRBD1 is a possible D gene (5 bases). The germline V gene has CDR1 MNHNS and CDR2 SASEGT. V dropped 6 bases and J dropped 1 base, with 12 bases sitting between them. The CDR3 runs to 14 residues. In nucleotides, the CDR3 is TGTGCCAGCAGGTCGGGACTCGGGAACACTGAAGCTTTCTTT. Translated: CASRSGLGNTEAFF.

In this sample, this clone turned up a few times. CDR3 nucleotide sequence: TGTGCCAGCAGCCTCGGACCCAGGGGTGATGAGCAGTTCTTC. Its protein product is CASSLGPRGDEQFF. V gene TRBV9 combines with J gene TRBJ2-1; D might be TRBD1 (6 bases). V dropped 4 bases and J dropped 8 bases, with 16 bases sitting between them. The CDR3 totals 14 residues. Germline-derived CDR1 and CDR2 are SGDLS and YYNGEE.

The rearrangement joins TRBV5-4 to TRBJ2-1; possible D gene TRBD2, 5 bases. Germline CDR1 is SGHNT and CDR2 is YYREEE (reference sequence). Trimming removed 5 bases at V and 10 bases at J, with 10 bases between. The length of the CDR3 is 11 residues. In nucleotides, the CDR3 is TGTGCCAGCAGATATCAGCGGGAGCAGTTCTTC. It is translated as CASRYQREQFF.

The chain carries TRBV4-1 and TRBJ2-2; 14 nucleotides match TRBD2. CDR3 size: 20 residues. The germline V gene has CDR1 MGHRA and CDR2 YSYEKL. V lost 0 bases to trimming and J lost 5 bases; unmatched junction nucleotides: 11. CDR3 in amino acids: CASSQDQGTSGRVNTGELFF. As DNA, the CDR3 is TGCGCCAGCAGCCAAGATCAGGGGACTAGCGGGAGAGTAAATACCGGGGAGCTGTTTTTT.

By share, this clone counts as medium-sized. The chain carries TRBV30 and TRBJ2-2; 11 nucleotides match TRBD1. This CDR3 comprises 16 residues. CDR1 GTSNPN and CDR2 SVGIG come from the germline V gene (reference sequence). V was clipped by 2 bases and J by 5 bases; unmatched bases: 7. CDR3 amino acids: CAWSSGTGGRTGELFF. CDR3 DNA: TGTGCCTGGAGTTCCGGGACAGGGGGGAGGACCGGGGAGCTGTTTTTT.

The rearrangement uses TRBV9 and TRBJ1-1, with no clear D. The CDR3 runs 14 residues. V lost 1 base to trimming and J lost 6 bases, with 13 bases between them. Germline CDR1 and CDR2: SGDLS and YYNGEE. CDR3 sequence reads: CASSVRGSGPEAFF. In nucleotides, the CDR3 is TGTGCCAGCAGCGTACGAGGGTCAGGCCCTGAAGCTTTCTTT.

This chain uses TRBV7-8 with TRBJ1-5; 12 bases are shared with TRBD1. The V segment lost 5 bases and the J segment 3 bases; nucleotides outside the gene matches: 8. The CDR3 is made up of 17 amino acids. Germline CDR1 SGHVS, CDR2 FQNEAQ. The CDR3 DNA reads TGTGCCAGCAGCCAAAGGGGACAGGGGGCTTTCAATCAGCCCCAGCATTTT. Protein: CASSQRGQGAFNQPQHF. Full variable domain (rest looked up from reference TRBV7-8 and TRBJ1-5): GAGVSQSPRYKVAKRGQDVALRCDPISGHVSLFWYQQALGQGPEFLTYFQNEAQLDKSGLPSDRFFAERPEGSVSTLKIQRTQQEDSAVYLCASSQRGQGAFNQPQHFGDGTRLSIL.

The chain recombines TRBV10-1 with TRBJ1-1, with 8 bases lining up with TRBD1. The junction had 7 bases not matched to a gene; V was cut back by 8 bases and J by 5 bases. The CDR3 length is 13 residues. Germline lookup yields CDR1 WNHNN and CDR2 SYGVQD (reference sequence). The CDR3 DNA follows: TGCGCCAGCTGGAGGACAGGGAGTACTGAAGCTTTCTTT. Its protein is CASWRTGSTEAFF.